This TCR beta chain originates from a study of beta chain features in type 1 diabetes listed by TCRdb under 2018. Regarding the research as a whole: No differences in mean age, gender distribution, total cell number or subset yield were found between patients and healthy donors. In the study, TCRB repertoires of sorted circulating CD4+ T cell subsets from recently diagnosed type 1 diabetes patients were compared with those of matched healthy donors. Naive and central memory subsets were obtained from all 30 or so donors, but regulatory and stem cell-like memory subsets were isolated from only 8 patients and roughly 8 healthy donors. Across all samples, almost 110 million sorted cells were examined, and cell number per subset correlated strongly with RNA yield.

From each donor, a single peripheral blood sample of around 120 mL on average was drawn into heparinised tubes. Naive, central memory, regulatory and stem cell-like memory CD4+ T cells were sorted on a BD FACSAria II using a panel including CD45RO, CCR7, CD25, CD127, CD95 and CD27. Every sorted population had a purity above 95%. PBMCs were separated immediately by Lymphoprep density gradient centrifugation and were stained directly, without being cultured. To minimize batch effects, samples were stained and sorted in pairs, one healthy donor with one patient per experiment. The full study reports these points: In all four CD4+ subsets, TCRB CDR3 length was moderately but significantly shorter in type 1 diabetes patients. Patients with type 1 diabetes made fewer insertions and deleted more nucleotides at VDJ recombination sites, implying thymic rearrangement abnormalities. Because cDNA was sequenced instead of genomic DNA, activated cells with high expression could be over-represented, although the groups did not differ in activation or CD3 levels. Shorter templates might be favored by PCR, yet because patient and control samples were amplified and corrected together, any such skew would affect both groups equally. Naive, central memory and regulatory TCRB repertoires appeared to be more similar among patients than among healthy donors. HLA sub-analyses involved small numbers of individuals, so any influence of HLA type on TCRB rearrangement remained unresolved.

The entire isolated RNA was reverse transcribed using the High Capacity cDNA Reverse Transcription Kit, and thus expressed TCRB transcripts were sequenced. Deep immunoSEQ sequencing was applied to naive, central memory and regulatory T cell samples, giving an average of around 3.4 million total reads per sample. Sorted cells were lysed in RLT buffer, and RNA was extracted using DNase-treated RNeasy Micro or Mini kits according to cell number. Each cell subset was processed separately to prevent cross-contamination, with patient and healthy donor samples processed together. The immunoSEQ multiplex PCR was used to amplify TCRB sequences from cDNA, generating 87-bp fragments that spanned the CDR3 region. Sequencing of the amplicons was performed on the Illumina HiSeq platform. From the authors' description of their analysis: Synthetic template baselines were used to correct PCR bias computationally, reads within Hamming distance 2 were collapsed, and singletons that could not be merged were discarded. Reads were aligned against IMGT so that V, D and J genes, CDR3 length and insertions or deletions at six rearrangement sites could be assigned. Within each subset, clonotype counts were normalized to sorted cell number, and only after that were true diversity and Gini coefficients computed with the tcR R package. The overlap coefficient, calculated on TCRB nucleotide sequences, was used to measure repertoire sharing. As a proxy for the pre-selection repertoire, out-of-frame TCRB sequences from naive cells were analyzed. Entries here come from immuneACCESS through TCRdb and include only in-frame sequences with V and J called. Some clones fail to appear in such tables; in the studies checked, an unresolved V gene covers under half of the shortfall, and the cause of the remainder is unknown. The DNA gave D and trimming, while V, J and clone size come from that table. The table for this sample lists 600,000 to 750,000 clones; around 12% of them were counted only once. The ten largest clonotypes hold about 0.11% of the sample.

This clone was observed a few times. No cognate antigen has been identified for it. The sample holds no much larger clone one base away, and base qualities are not on file. The germline V gene encodes CDR1 MGHDK and CDR2 SYGVNS. The CDR3 covers 15 residues, taking in both the cysteine and the phenylalanine. The read is trimmed to its CDR3 DNA, 45 bases read in frame from base 1. Trimming takes 7 bases off V and 1 base off J; junction bases not matched to a gene: 7. This sequence originates from a man aged 25-40 years with type 1 diabetes. The sequenced sample was naive CD4+ T cells from blood. The label giving this sample's cell subset or site can be read as: true naive CD4+ T cells. The chain is made from TRBV25-1 and TRBJ2-3; 8 central nucleotides agree with TRBD1. The DNA sequence follows: TGTGCCAGCACGTTCGGACAGGGACGCACAGATACGCAGTATTTT. The resulting protein is CASTFGQGRTDTQYF.